This T cell receptor (beta chain) came from a study of blood T cells in healthy people across ages. A second roughly 7 to 11 cycle PCR used barcoded and J-beta primers. One entry per CDR3 protein results from TCRdb running MiXCR on the 5' RACE reads. The sample lists approximately 780,000 distinct CDR3 sequences, roughly 26% occurring once. For every donor, a draw yielded approximately 9.8 milliliters of peripheral blood. The data also belong to a second study, concerning T cells of mothers and their children.

The sequence derives from a boy aged 5 to 17 in good health. The sequenced sample was blood.

The CDR3 reads CASSPQGSRQPQHF. The CDR3, as DNA: TGTGCCAGCAGCCCACAGGGGTCTCGTCAGCCCCAGCATTTT. The chain joins TRBV27 to TRBJ1-5; TRBD1 matches 7 bases. After removal of 6 bases from V and 6 bases from J, the junction contained 8 bases not matched to a gene. This CDR3 has 14 amino acids. Germline lookup yields CDR1 MNHEY and CDR2 SMNVEV (reference sequence).